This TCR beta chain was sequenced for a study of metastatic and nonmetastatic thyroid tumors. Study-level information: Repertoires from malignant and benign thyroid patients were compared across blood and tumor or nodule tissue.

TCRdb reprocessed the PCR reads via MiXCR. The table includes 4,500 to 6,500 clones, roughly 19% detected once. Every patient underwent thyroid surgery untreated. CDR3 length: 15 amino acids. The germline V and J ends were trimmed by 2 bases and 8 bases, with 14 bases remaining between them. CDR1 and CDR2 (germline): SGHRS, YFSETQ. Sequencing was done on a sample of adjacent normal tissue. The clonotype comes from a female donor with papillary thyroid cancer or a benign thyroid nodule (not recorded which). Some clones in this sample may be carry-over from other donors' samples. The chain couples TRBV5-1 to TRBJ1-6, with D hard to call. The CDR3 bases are TGCGCCAGCAGCTTCTCTCCGTGGGTTGATTCACCCCTCCACTTT. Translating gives CASSFSPWVDSPLHF.